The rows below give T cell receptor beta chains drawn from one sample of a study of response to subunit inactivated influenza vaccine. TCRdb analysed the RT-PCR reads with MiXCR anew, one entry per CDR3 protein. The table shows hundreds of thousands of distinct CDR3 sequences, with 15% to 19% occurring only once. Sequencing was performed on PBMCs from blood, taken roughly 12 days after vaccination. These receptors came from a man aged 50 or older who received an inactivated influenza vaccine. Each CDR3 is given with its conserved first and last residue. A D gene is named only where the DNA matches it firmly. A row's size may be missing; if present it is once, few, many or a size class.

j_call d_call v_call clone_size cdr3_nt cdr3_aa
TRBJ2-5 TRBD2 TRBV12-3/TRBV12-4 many TGTGCCAGCAGTTTACGCGGGAGGGTCCAAGAGACCCAGTACTTC CASSLRGRVQETQYF
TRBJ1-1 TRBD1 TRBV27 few TGTGCCAGCAGGAATAGGTTCCCACAGGGGACGGCGAACATGAACACTGAAGCTTTCTTT CASRNRFPQGTANMNTEAFF
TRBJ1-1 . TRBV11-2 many TGTGCCAGCAGCCCACACCGGGGGGCGGGCACTGAAGCTTTCTTT CASSPHRGAGTEAFF
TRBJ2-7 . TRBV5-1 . TGCGCCAGCAGCTTGGAGATTACAGCCTACGAGCAGTACTTC CASSLEITAYEQYF
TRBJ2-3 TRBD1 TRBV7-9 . TGTGCCAGCAGCGCGACCGGGACAGAACTCACAGATACGCAGTATTTT CASSATGTELTDTQYF
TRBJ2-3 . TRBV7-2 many TGTGCCAGCAGCTTAGTCCCAGATACAGATACGCAGTATTTT CASSLVPDTDTQYF
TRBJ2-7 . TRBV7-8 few TGTGCCAGCAGCCTCCGAGCCACTAGCTCCTACGAGCAGTACTTC CASSLRATSSYEQYF
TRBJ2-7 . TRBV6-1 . TGTGCCAGCAGTGAAGATGAGAGGGAAACCTACGAGCAGTACTTC CASSEDERETYEQYF
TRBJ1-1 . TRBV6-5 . TGTGCCAGCAGTTGGGGGGGGACCCGTCTAATGAACACTGAAGCTTTCTTT CASSWGGTRLMNTEAFF
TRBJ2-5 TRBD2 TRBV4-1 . TGCGCCAGCAGCCAAGACGGTAGCGGGGGCAAAGAGACCCAGTACTTC CASSQDGSGGKETQYF
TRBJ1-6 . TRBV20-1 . TGCAGTGCTAGCACAGGGACGAGGGGTAATTCACCCCTCCACTTT CSASTGTRGNSPLHF
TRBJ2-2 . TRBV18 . TGTGCCAGCTCACAGGCGATGACAGGGACTAACACCGGGGAGCTGTTTTTT CASSQAMTGTNTGELFF
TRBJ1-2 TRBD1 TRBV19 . TGTGCCAGTAGTCCGGGACAGGGGGCATCGATTAGTGGCTACACCTTC CASSPGQGASISGYTF
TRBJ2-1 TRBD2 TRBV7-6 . TGTGCCAGCAGCTTACTGGCATCGGGAGGCTCCTACAATGAGCAGTTCTTC CASSLLASGGSYNEQFF
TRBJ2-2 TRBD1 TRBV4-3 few TGCGCCAGCAGCCAAGTGTGGGACAGAAACACCGGGGAGCTGTTTTTT CASSQVWDRNTGELFF
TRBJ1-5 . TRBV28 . TGTGCCAGCAGTTTAGGGACTATTAGCAATCAGCCCCAGCATTTT CASSLGTISNQPQHF
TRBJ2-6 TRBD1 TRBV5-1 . TGCGCCAGCAGCTTGGTAGGACAGGGCATACTCTCTGGGGCCAACGTCCTGACTTTC CASSLVGQGILSGANVLTF
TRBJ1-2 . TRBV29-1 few TGCAGCGTTGAATTTACGGGGGGATGGTATGGCTACACCTTC CSVEFTGGWYGYTF
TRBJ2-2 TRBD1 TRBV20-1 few TGCAGTGCTTACAGCGACAGGGGAACGAACACCGGGGAGCTGTTTTTT CSAYSDRGTNTGELFF
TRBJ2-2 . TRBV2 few TGTGCCAGCAGTTTCCAGAGACCCGGGGAGCTGTTTTTT CASSFQRPGELFF
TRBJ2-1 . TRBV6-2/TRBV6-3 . TGTGCCAGCAGTTACGTCGCGGGGAGAAACAATGAGCAGTTCTTC CASSYVAGRNNEQFF
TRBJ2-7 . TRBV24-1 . TGTGCCACCAGTGACCGAACTGACAGGCTAGGCTCCGAGCAGTACTTC CATSDRTDRLGSEQYF
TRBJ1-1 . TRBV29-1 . TGCAGCGTGAGACTTAGCATGAACACTGAAGCTTTCTTT CSVRLSMNTEAFF
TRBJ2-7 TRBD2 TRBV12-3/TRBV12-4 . TGTGCCAGCAGTGCTAGCGGTCTACTTGAGCAGTACTTC CASSASGLLEQYF
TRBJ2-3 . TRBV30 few TGTGCCTGGAGCGATAACACAGATACGCAGTATTTT CAWSDNTDTQYF
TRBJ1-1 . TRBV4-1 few TGCGCCAGCAGCCAAAAGGATACGAACACTGAAGCTTTCTTT CASSQKDTNTEAFF
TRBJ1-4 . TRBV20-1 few TGCAGTGCAACCCGAAGGACAGCAACTAATGAAAAACTGTTTTTT CSATRRTATNEKLFF
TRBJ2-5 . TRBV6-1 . TGTGCCAGCACCTCCAGATTGGGGAGGGGGCGAGAGACCCAGTACTTC CASTSRLGRGRETQYF